This is a list of T cell receptor beta chains from one sample in a study of cytomegalovirus exposure and HLA in healthy donors. This table comes from immunoSEQ multiplex PCR, and its TCRdb copy is limited to in-frame clones, with some not included. The sample carries about 140,000 clones, 70% to 80% recorded once. What was sequenced was PBMCs. These receptors were collected from a man aged 25-45 years in good health and CMV-seronegative. CDR3s include the opening cysteine and the closing phenylalanine or tryptophan.

j_call,v_call,cdr3_aa
TRBJ2-7,TRBV14,CASNQFGNPEQYF
TRBJ2-7,TRBV11-2,CASSLDPPGSSYEQYF
TRBJ2-4,TRBV2,CASSGTGSPGTIQYF
TRBJ1-4,TRBV4-1,CASSRDDRGSEKLFF
TRBJ1-4,TRBV18,CASSRGENEKLFF
TRBJ2-2,TRBV6-5,CASSYGTGGTGELFF
TRBJ2-5,TRBV9,CASSVGGGRMETQYF
TRBJ1-2,TRBV28,CASSKRTVNYGYTF
TRBJ2-7,TRBV6-5,CASSYDILSYEQYF
TRBJ1-5,TRBV18,CASSPGTENQPQHF
TRBJ2-5,TRBV28,CASSHAGTGWGEQYF
TRBJ2-3,TRBV5-4,CASSLASSGTSTDTQYF
TRBJ2-3,TRBV11-2,CASSLRLRAGGHSTDTQYF
TRBJ2-5,TRBV6-5,CASSYSTGVGIETQYF
TRBJ1-5,TRBV13,CASSLRGRQEGNQPQHF
TRBJ2-2,TRBV7-6,CASRPTSGSTGELFF
TRBJ2-7,TRBV5-4,CASSLEDTSYEQYF
TRBJ2-3,TRBV18,CASSPPEYTQYF
TRBJ1-4,TRBV28,CASRRQGARATNEKLFF
TRBJ2-3,TRBV6-5,CASSYGGDQADTQYF
TRBJ2-2,TRBV2,CASSEWYREAGELFF
TRBJ1-1,TRBV29-1,CSVARDRGTEAFF
TRBJ2-3,TRBV12-5,CASGLPSTSPDTQYF
TRBJ2-1,TRBV6-1,CASSVGPDFSYNEQFF
TRBJ2-2,TRBV2,CASTRTSGIPGELFF
TRBJ2-7,TRBV27,CASIGLRGRDNSPPEQYF
TRBJ2-3,TRBV6-6,CASSAQAQYF
TRBJ2-2,TRBV27,CASSFGSGELFF
TRBJ2-7,TRBV4-2,CASSQDRGSVAYEQYF
TRBJ1-5,TRBV4-1,CASSTGGDSNQPQHF
TRBJ2-2,TRBV28,CASSRTQGTGELFF
TRBJ1-2,TRBV2,CASSQNQGRGYTF
TRBJ2-5,TRBV4-1,CASSQEPGGERETQYF
TRBJ2-2,TRBV27,CASRRRLGADTGELFF
TRBJ2-7,TRBV9,CASSVFSGRAEEQYF
TRBJ2-7,TRBV18,CASSPLRQGQGEQYF
TRBJ1-3,TRBV28,CASSGQSPRNTIYF
TRBJ2-3,TRBV5-1,CASSFMTSGQRSTDTQYF
TRBJ1-2,TRBV6-5,CASSYGGAYGYTF
TRBJ2-3,TRBV15,CATSPQGWASGTDTQYF